This T cell receptor beta chain was obtained from a study of cytomegalovirus exposure and HLA in healthy donors. Study-wide findings and caveats: While the bulk of TCR sequences proved rare, some public TCRs turned up in many donors. The authors later found most CMV-associated TCR beta chains appeared HLA-restricted. TCR beta chains associated with HLA were, in a later analysis, more clonally expanded than equally common others.

The CDR3 covers 15 residues. Germline lookup yields CDR1 SGHAT and CDR2 FQNNGV. The junction had 5 bases not matched to a gene; V was cut back by 4 bases and J by 2 bases. Use of 60 Vbeta and 13 Jbeta primers characterized the PCR. Per the original methods: An analysis that came later counted some 80 million unique TCR beta chains, roughly 11 million shared. This table comes from immunoSEQ multiplex PCR, and its TCRdb copy is limited to in-frame clones, with some not included. The V and J calls and the clone size are those of that table, but D and trimming were determined from the DNA. This sample has around 200,000 clones, with about three quarters found just once. For this clone: Its antigen is still unknown.

The source material was PBMCs. J is TRBJ2-7 and V is TRBV11-2; 10 bases are shared with TRBD1. The clonotype comes from a man between 35 and 55 years old in good health and CMV-seronegative. CDR3 protein: CASSSMTGGTYEQYF. In DNA, the CDR3 is TGTGCCAGCAGCTCCATGACAGGGGGCACCTACGAGCAGTACTTC.